This T cell receptor beta chain was captured by sequencing in a study of T cells in Graves' hyperthyroidism and ophthalmopathy. Ophthalmopathy patients showed a Clinical Activity Score of at least 3, NOSPECS grade of at least 4 and duration under 3 months. Exclusions: uncontrolled infection, other autoimmune disease, pregnancy, lactation. Every diagnosis used clinical symptoms, serum thyroxine and TRAb, thyroid ultrasound and orbital computed tomography. This clonotype showed up many times. Amplified TCR beta CDR3 regions came from RNA transcripts. First-round RT-PCR with HTBI primers amplified the TCR CDR3 region. TCRdb ran MiXCR on the multiplex PCR reads and lists one entry per CDR3 protein. The data hold a few hundred thousand distinct CDR3 sequences, with about 15% observed a single time. The sequence came from a woman between 25 and 40 years old with Graves' ophthalmopathy. The sample consisted of blood.

In DNA, the CDR3 is TGTGCCAGCAGCTCCCGACAGGAAAACACCGGGGAGCTGTTTTTT. Translation: CASSSRQENTGELFF. This chain connects TRBV11-1 to TRBJ2-2, with a weak D call TRBD1 (6 bases). The V end lost 4 bases, the J end lost 2 bases, and 11 bases lay between the germline ends. This CDR3 contains 15 residues. Germline values: CDR1 SGHAT, CDR2 FQDESV (reference sequence).